This T cell receptor beta chain comes out of a study of blood T cells in healthy people across ages. Whole-study findings and limits: PBMC samples, being unsorted, prevented any conclusive comparison of naive and antigen-experienced cells. Measured against age, TCR beta diversity per million T cells decreased in a roughly linear manner.

Through a sample-barcoded 5' primer and a J-beta primer mix, a second PCR was run for about 6 to 12 cycles. TCRdb re-derived calls from the 5' RACE reads in MiXCR, one entry per CDR3 protein. In the table there are 1.5 million to 2 million distinct CDR3 sequences, roughly 27% of which are singletons. Per germline, CDR1 DFQATT and CDR2 SNEGSKA (reference sequence). There are 10 residues in the CDR3. The V and J ends lost 6 bases and 3 bases respectively, with 4 bases between them. Many counts were recorded for this clonotype. Antigen specificity is unknown. Extraction of total RNA produced a minimum of 5.5 micrograms from each sample.

The TCR was taken from a woman aged 25 to 39 in good health. The chain joins TRBV20-1 to TRBJ2-3; D gene ambiguous. Sequencing was done on a sample of blood. CDR3 nucleotide sequence: TGCAGTGCGACGACAGATACGCAGTATTTT. Translation: CSATTDTQYF.